The next 8 T cell receptor beta chains were all read from a single sample in a study of cytomegalovirus exposure and HLA in healthy donors. Use of 60 Vbeta and 13 Jbeta primers characterized the PCR. Libraries were prepared by immunoSEQ multiplex PCR; TCRdb keeps only in-frame clonotypes and omits some of them. This table holds about 170,000 clones, roughly 79% found once. The source material was PBMCs. The receptor set was obtained from a woman in her late teens or twenties in good health and CMV-seropositive.

V usage is TRBV5-1 and J usage is TRBJ2-1; 8 bases align to TRBD2. CDR1 and CDR2 from the germline V gene are SGHRS and YFSETQ. Germline trimming cut 0 bases from V and 15 bases from J; bases unmatched to any gene: 8. The CDR3 is made up of 13 amino acids. CDR3 DNA sequence: TGCGCCAGCAGCTTGGGTATCGAGCGGGGGCCGTTCTTC. It specifies CASSLGIERGPFF.

The chain's CDR3 is CASSHLQGRPEAFF. Written as DNA, the CDR3 is TGTGCCAGCAGCCACTTACAGGGTAGGCCTGAAGCTTTCTTT. The chain is built from TRBV14 and TRBJ1-1; the D gene is possibly TRBD1 (6 bases). V lost 3 bases and J 6 bases, leaving 14 bases between the germline ends. CDR1 and CDR2 from the germline V gene are SGHDN and FVKESK. CDR3 length: 14 amino acids.

The chain couples TRBV4-3 to TRBJ2-7; 9 bases align to TRBD1. Losses at the gene ends were 4 bases for V and 1 base for J; bases not matched to a gene: 2. This CDR3 has 14 residues. Germline V gives CDR1 LGHNA, CDR2 YSLEER. The CDR3 sequence: CASSRGTGSYEQYF. The CDR3 DNA reads as TGCGCCAGCAGCCGTGGGACAGGGTCCTACGAGCAGTACTTC.

The V and J genes are TRBV5-1 and TRBJ2-7; TRBD1 matches at 7 bases. The CDR3 spans 15 residues. V was clipped by 3 bases and J by 1 base; unmatched bases: 7. The V gene's germline CDR1 is SGHRS and CDR2 YFSETQ. CDR3 sequence (DNA): TGCGCCAGCAGCTCGAGACAGGGTGTGTCCTACGAGCAGTACTTC. Its protein product is CASSSRQGVSYEQYF.

Only one count was recorded for this clone. The CDR3 nucleotides read TGCGCCAGCGCGGATGTCCTCGCCGACACTGAAGCTTTCTTT. Protein sequence: CASADVLADTEAFF. This sequence joins TRBV4-3 and TRBJ1-1; D call uncertain. CDR3 size: 14 residues. Germline V CDR1 and CDR2: LGHNA, YSLEER. With 8 bases removed from V and 3 bases from J, the gap between germline ends came to 16 bases.

The chain has TRBV6-1 and TRBJ1-2; 7 bases fit TRBD1. Germline V gene sequence: CDR1 MNHNS, CDR2 SASEGT. The CDR3 length is 13 residues. J gave up 12 bases and V 10 bases, and 17 bases lay outside the gene matches. The CDR3 here is CATNLFTGTDDTF. DNA of the CDR3: TGTGCCACTAATCTCTTTACCGGGACAGATGACACCTTC.

This clone was counted a few times. V gene TRBV6-6 combines with J gene TRBJ1-6; the match to TRBD1 covers 7 bases. This CDR3 is 14 amino acids long. Per germline, CDR1 MNHNY and CDR2 SVGAGI (reference sequence). The junction had 7 bases not matched to a gene; V was cut back by 5 bases and J by 9 bases. The CDR3 reads CASSTGTELSPLHF. The DNA for the CDR3 is TGTGCCAGCAGTACCGGGACAGAACTTTCACCCCTCCACTTT.

This sequence joins TRBV15 and TRBJ2-7; 11 bases line up with TRBD1. Germline CDR1 is LNHNV and CDR2 is YYDKDF (reference sequence). The ends lost 6 bases at V and 4 bases at J; junction bases unmatched: 2. This CDR3 is 13 amino acids long. CDR3 loop: CATRGTGGYEQYF. CDR3 coding DNA: TGTGCCACCAGGGGGACAGGGGGGTACGAGCAGTACTTC.